The entry below gives a single T cell receptor (beta chain) sequence along with its context. Antigen unknown. The CDR3 length is 16 residues. The V and J ends lost 6 bases and 0 bases respectively, with 12 bases between them. Germline CDR1 SGHTA, CDR2 FQGNSA. The study treated chemo-refractory metastatic non-small-cell lung cancer patients with focal radiation plus ipilimumab CTLA-4 blockade. The sample belongs to a study of radiotherapy plus CTLA-4 blockade in lung cancer. The overall study: The study recorded objective responses in approximately 19% of patients and disease control in 31%. Study outcomes and limitations: Early blood T cell clone changes and increased post-radiation serum interferon-beta were reportedly the strongest response predictors.

TCRdb's table, derived via immunoSEQ multiplex PCR, lists solely in-frame clones and lacks some. The sample has tens of thousands of clones, 70% to 90% seen once; the top ten hold 7.8%. This receptor was taken from a human donor with non-small cell lung cancer whose response to radiotherapy plus ipilimumab could not be evaluated. Sequenced material: peripheral blood, taken from a patient treated with radiotherapy plus ipilimumab. The V gene is TRBV7-2, the J gene TRBJ1-6, with D possibly TRBD1 on 5 matching bases. Here the CDR3 reads CASSLQGDSYNSPLHF. For the CDR3, the DNA is TGTGCCAGCAGTCTGCAGGGCGACTCCTATAATTCACCCCTCCACTTT.